The following is a T cell receptor (beta chain) sequence with its context. The data are from a study of Ad26.COV2.S vaccination and SARS-CoV-2 variants. On the study more broadly: Donor had been placed in the Ad26.COV2.S arm of the COV1001 trial.

Sequenced by immunoSEQ multiplex PCR; TCRdb stores in-frame clones only, minus some. The data contain over 400,000 clones, roughly 87% of them singletons. Treatment: 15 to 20 received Ad26.COV2.S at low or high dose, single or two shots; about 5 received placebo; per-sample allocation not given. Sampling took place 63 days after the first vaccine or placebo injection. The CDR3 loop spans 14 amino acids. Per the germline V gene, CDR1 is SGHNT and CDR2 is YYREEE (reference sequence). V lost 1 base, J lost 3 bases, and 10 bases lay in between. The TCR comes from a person between 18 and 65 years old who received the Ad26.COV2.S COVID-19 vaccine or a placebo. J is TRBJ1-1 and V is TRBV5-4, with D uncertain. Sequenced here: peripheral blood, sampled in a trial of Ad26.COV2.S vaccine versus placebo. The CDR3 DNA reads TGTGCCAGCAGCTTGCATGGGGAAGACACTGAAGCTTTCTTT. The encoded protein is CASSLHGEDTEAFF.